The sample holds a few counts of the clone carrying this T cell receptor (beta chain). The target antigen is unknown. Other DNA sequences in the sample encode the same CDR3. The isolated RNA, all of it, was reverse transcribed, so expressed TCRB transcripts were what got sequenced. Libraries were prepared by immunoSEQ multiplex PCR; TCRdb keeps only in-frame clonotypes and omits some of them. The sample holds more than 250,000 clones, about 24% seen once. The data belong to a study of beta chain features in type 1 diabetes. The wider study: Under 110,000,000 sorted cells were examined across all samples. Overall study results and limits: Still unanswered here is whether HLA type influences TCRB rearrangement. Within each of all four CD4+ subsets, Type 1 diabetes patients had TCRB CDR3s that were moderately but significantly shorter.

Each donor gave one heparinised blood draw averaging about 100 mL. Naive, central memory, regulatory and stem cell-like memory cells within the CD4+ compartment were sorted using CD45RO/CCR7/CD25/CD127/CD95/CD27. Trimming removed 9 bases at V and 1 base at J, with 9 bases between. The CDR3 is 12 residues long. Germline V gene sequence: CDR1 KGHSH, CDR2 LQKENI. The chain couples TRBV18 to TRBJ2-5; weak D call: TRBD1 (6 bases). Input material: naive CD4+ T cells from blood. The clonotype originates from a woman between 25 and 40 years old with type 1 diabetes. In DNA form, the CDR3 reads TGTGCCAGTTCGGACAGCCAAGAGACCCAGTACTTC. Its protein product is CASSDSQETQYF.